The subject of this entry is one TCR beta chain. What it recognizes is unknown. Every bit of the isolated RNA underwent reverse transcription, so sequencing read expressed TCRB transcripts. Clones were read by immunoSEQ multiplex PCR, and TCRdb kept only the in-frame ones, dropping some. The top ten hold under 0.055% of the sample, which has some 360,000 clones, 20% seen once. The germline CDR1 and CDR2 sequences are SGDLS and YYNGEE. CDR3 length equals 14 residues. V lost 4 bases to trimming and J lost 8 bases; unmatched junction nucleotides: 7. The data are from a study of beta chain features in type 1 diabetes. Study-wide context: There was similarity between patients and healthy donors in age, gender and cell yields.

Broader study findings: There was a moderate but significant shortening of TCRB CDR3s in all four CD4+ subsets of Type 1 diabetes patients. Naive, central memory and regulatory TCRB repertoires appeared more similar among patients than healthy donors. Among type 1 diabetes patients, VDJ junctions had fewer insertions and more deletions.

Sequencing was performed on naive CD4+ T cells from blood. This chain joins TRBV9 and TRBJ1-2, with 11 bases aligning to TRBD1. This sequence was found in a woman between 18 and 30 years old in good health. The CDR3 spells CASSPMGQGEGYTF. The CDR3 bases are TGTGCCAGCAGCCCCATGGGACAGGGGGAGGGCTACACCTTC. Full variable domain (missing parts from reference TRBV9 and TRBJ1-2): DSGVTQTPKHLITATGQRVTLRCSPRSGDLSVYWYQQSLDQGLQFLIQYYNGEERAKGNILERFSAQQFPDLHSELNLSSLELGDSALYFCASSPMGQGEGYTFGSGTRLTVV.